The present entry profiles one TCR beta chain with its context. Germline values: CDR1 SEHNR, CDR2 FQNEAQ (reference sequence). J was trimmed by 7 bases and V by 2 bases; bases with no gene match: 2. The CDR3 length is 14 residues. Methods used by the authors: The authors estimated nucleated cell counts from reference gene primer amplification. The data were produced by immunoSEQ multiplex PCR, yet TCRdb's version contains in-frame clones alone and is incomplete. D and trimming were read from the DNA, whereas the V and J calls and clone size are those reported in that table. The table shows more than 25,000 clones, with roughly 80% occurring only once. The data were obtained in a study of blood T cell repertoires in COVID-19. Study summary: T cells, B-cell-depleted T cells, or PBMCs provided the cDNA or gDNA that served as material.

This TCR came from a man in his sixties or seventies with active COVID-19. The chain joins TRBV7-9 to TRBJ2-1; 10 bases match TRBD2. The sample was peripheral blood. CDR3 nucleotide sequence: TGTGCCAGCAGCTTACTAGCGGGGGCAAATGAGCAGTTCTTC. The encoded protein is CASSLLAGANEQFF.